This is a list of T cell receptor beta chains from one sample in a study of T cells in Graves' hyperthyroidism and ophthalmopathy. TCRdb fed the multiplex PCR reads into MiXCR, producing one record per CDR3 protein. The sample lists roughly 500,000 distinct CDR3 sequences, about 43% occurring once. The sample taken for sequencing was peripheral blood or thyroid tissue (not recorded which). Every receptor here comes from an adult woman with Graves' disease, either hyperthyroidism or ophthalmopathy (not recorded which). CDR3s include the opening cysteine and the closing phenylalanine or tryptophan. D genes are given only for firm matches. A clone size is listed for some rows: how often the clone was seen (once, few, many), or a class if it is expanded.

V: TRBV15
J: TRBJ1-3
D: NA
size: NA
DNA: TGTGCCACCAGCAGAGACGGGGGATCAAGGGCTGGAAACACCATATATTTT
CDR3: CATSRDGGSRAGNTIYF

V: TRBV7-3
J: TRBJ1-5
D: NA
size: NA
DNA: TGTGCCAGCAGCGAGCTAGGACTAAGGGGGGAGACCCAGCATTTT
CDR3: CASSELGLRGETQHF

V: TRBV7-9
J: TRBJ2-5
D: TRBD2
size: NA
DNA: TGTGCCAGCAGCTTGCTTCCGACTAGCGAGACCCAGTACTTC
CDR3: CASSLLPTSETQYF

V: TRBV28
J: TRBJ1-2
D: NA
size: NA
DNA: TGTGCCAGCAGTTTAGAGTTCCAGGGACCCTATGGCTACACCTTC
CDR3: CASSLEFQGPYGYTF

V: TRBV15
J: TRBJ2-5
D: NA
size: many
DNA: TGTGCCACCAGCAGAAATCTCGGGGAGACCCAGTACTTC
CDR3: CATSRNLGETQYF

V: TRBV12-3/TRBV12-4
J: TRBJ2-2
D: NA
size: many
DNA: TGTGCCAGCGTACCGTCGATGGGGACGAAGCCCACCGGGGAGCTGTTTTTT
CDR3: CASVPSMGTKPTGELFF

V: TRBV2
J: TRBJ2-7
D: NA
size: many
DNA: TGTGCCAGCAGTGACGGGAGCCCCTTGTTATACGAGCAGTACTTC
CDR3: CASSDGSPLLYEQYF

V: TRBV10-2
J: TRBJ1-2
D: NA
size: NA
DNA: TGCGCCAGCAGTGAGTTGAGGCTGACTCCCGGGGGCTACACCTTC
CDR3: CASSELRLTPGGYTF

V: TRBV5-1
J: TRBJ2-7
D: NA
size: NA
DNA: TGCGCCAGCAGCTTGGAGGCGCGGGATGAGCAGTACTTC
CDR3: CASSLEARDEQYF

V: TRBV29-1
J: TRBJ1-4
D: NA
size: NA
DNA: TGCAGCGCAGGGATGCGACACGAAAAACTGTTTTTT
CDR3: CSAGMRHEKLFF

V: TRBV4-3
J: TRBJ1-5
D: NA
size: few
DNA: TGCGCCAGCAGCCAAGATCAGGGGATTCATCAGCCCCAGCATTTT
CDR3: CASSQDQGIHQPQHF

V: TRBV2
J: TRBJ1-1
D: TRBD1
size: NA
DNA: TGTGCCAGCACCGACAGGGGTGAAGCTTTCTTT
CDR3: CASTDRGEAFF

V: TRBV20-1
J: TRBJ1-2
D: TRBD1
size: once
DNA: TGCAGTGCCCCGGGACAGGGGCGATTAGGCTACACCTTC
CDR3: CSAPGQGRLGYTF

V: TRBV7-2
J: TRBJ2-5
D: NA
size: NA
DNA: TGTGCCAGCAGCTTAGTTGGGGGTACGGGACATACGGAGACCCAGTACTTC
CDR3: CASSLVGGTGHTETQYF

V: TRBV7-9
J: TRBJ2-2
D: TRBD1
size: many
DNA: TGTGCCAGCAGTTCGGGACAGAGAGACACCGGGGAGCTGTTTTTT
CDR3: CASSSGQRDTGELFF

V: TRBV29-1
J: TRBJ2-5
D: TRBD2
size: NA
DNA: TGCAGCGTGTGGGACTATGAGACCCAGTACTTC
CDR3: CSVWDYETQYF

V: TRBV15
J: TRBJ1-4
D: TRBD1
size: NA
DNA: TGTGCCACCAGCAGCTCCGGGACAGGGGATGAAAAACTGTTTTTT
CDR3: CATSSSGTGDEKLFF

V: TRBV7-9
J: TRBJ1-1
D: NA
size: many
DNA: TGTGCCAGCAGCCTAACGACAGGTCGAGCTTTCTTT
CDR3: CASSLTTGRAFF

V: TRBV10-3
J: TRBJ2-7
D: TRBD2
size: NA
DNA: TGTGCCATCAGTTCCGGGACTAGCAGAAATTACGAGCAGTACTTC
CDR3: CAISSGTSRNYEQYF

V: TRBV10-3
J: TRBJ2-7
D: NA
size: NA
DNA: TGTGCCAGCAGCCCCGGGACTTACTCCTACGAGCAGTACTTC
CDR3: CASSPGTYSYEQYF

V: TRBV9
J: TRBJ1-1
D: NA
size: NA
DNA: TGTGCCAGCAGCGGATCCCGGGACGGGTTGAACACTGAAGCTTTCTTT
CDR3: CASSGSRDGLNTEAFF

V: TRBV7-8
J: TRBJ1-1
D: NA
size: NA
DNA: TGTGCCAGCAGCTTAGGTAGGAGGGGCACTGAAGCTTTCTTT
CDR3: CASSLGRRGTEAFF